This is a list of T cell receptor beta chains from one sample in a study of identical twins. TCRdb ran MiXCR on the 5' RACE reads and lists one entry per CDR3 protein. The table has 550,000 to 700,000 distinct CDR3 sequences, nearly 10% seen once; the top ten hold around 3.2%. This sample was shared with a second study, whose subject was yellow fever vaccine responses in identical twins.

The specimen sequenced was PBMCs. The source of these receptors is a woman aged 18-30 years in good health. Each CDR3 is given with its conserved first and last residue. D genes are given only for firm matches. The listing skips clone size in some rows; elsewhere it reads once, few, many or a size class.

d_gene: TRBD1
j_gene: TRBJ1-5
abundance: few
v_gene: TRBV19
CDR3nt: TGTGCCAGTATGGGGGACAGTTCCCGCTTCAATCAGCCCCAGCATTTT
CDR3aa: CASMGDSSRFNQPQHF

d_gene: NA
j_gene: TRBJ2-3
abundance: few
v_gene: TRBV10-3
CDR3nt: TGTGCCATCGGCTCTTTTGCACCAGATACGCAGTATTTT
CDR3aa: CAIGSFAPDTQYF

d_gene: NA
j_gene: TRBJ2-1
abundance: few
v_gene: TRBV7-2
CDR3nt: TGTGCCAGCAGGGGCGGATTTAAGATCTTC
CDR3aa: CASRGGFKIF

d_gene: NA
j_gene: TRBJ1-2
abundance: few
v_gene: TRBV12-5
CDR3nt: TGTGCTAGTGGCCCTGACAGATCTTTCCCATTTACCTTC
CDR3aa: CASGPDRSFPFTF

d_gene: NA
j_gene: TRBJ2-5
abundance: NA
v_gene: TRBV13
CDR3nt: TGTGCCAGCGCCAGTCGGGGGACTCTAGGGGAGACCCAGTACTTC
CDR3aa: CASASRGTLGETQYF

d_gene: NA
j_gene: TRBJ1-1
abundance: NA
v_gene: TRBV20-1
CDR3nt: TGCAGTGCTAGTGACTCTGAAGCTTTCTTT
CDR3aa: CSASDSEAFF

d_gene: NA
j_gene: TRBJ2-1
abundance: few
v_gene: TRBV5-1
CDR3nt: TGCGCCAGCAGCTTGAGGCCCATCAATGAGCAGTTCTTC
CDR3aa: CASSLRPINEQFF

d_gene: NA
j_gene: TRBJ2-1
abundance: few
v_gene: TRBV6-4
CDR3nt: TGTGCCAGCAGTCGGGAGTACAACTACAATGAGCAGTTCTTC
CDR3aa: CASSREYNYNEQFF

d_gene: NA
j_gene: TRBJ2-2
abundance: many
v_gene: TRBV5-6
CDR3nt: TGTGCCAGCTCATTCACAGTCTCTGTCGGGGAGCTGTTTTTT
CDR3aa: CASSFTVSVGELFF

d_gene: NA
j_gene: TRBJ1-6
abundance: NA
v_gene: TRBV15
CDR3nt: TGTGCCACCAGCAGAGATCGGGGCAGCAATTCACCCCTCCACTTT
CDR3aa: CATSRDRGSNSPLHF

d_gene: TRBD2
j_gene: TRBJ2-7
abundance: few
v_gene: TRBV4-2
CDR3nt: TGTGCCAGCAGCCAGCTTTCGGGAGGAAATGACTACGAGCAGTACTTC
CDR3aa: CASSQLSGGNDYEQYF

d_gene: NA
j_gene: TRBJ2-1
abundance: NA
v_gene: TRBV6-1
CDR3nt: TGTGCCAGCAGTGATCTGACCAATTACAATGAGCAGTTCTTC
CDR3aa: CASSDLTNYNEQFF

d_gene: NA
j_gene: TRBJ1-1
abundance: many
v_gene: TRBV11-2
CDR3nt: TGTGCCAGCAGCTTAGGACAGGCCTCGAACACTGAAGCTTTCTTT
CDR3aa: CASSLGQASNTEAFF

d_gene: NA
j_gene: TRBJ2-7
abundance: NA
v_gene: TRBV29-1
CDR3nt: TGCAGCGTTAGTGGGGACACTAACTACGAGCAGTACTTC
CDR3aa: CSVSGDTNYEQYF

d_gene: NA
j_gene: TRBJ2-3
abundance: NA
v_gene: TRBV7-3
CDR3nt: TGTGCCAGCAGCTTAGACCTCACAGATACGCAGTATTTT
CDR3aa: CASSLDLTDTQYF

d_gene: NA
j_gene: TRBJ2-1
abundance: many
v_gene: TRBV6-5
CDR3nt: TGTGCCAGCAGTTACGAGGGGAGCTCCTACAATGAGCAGTTCTTC
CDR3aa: CASSYEGSSYNEQFF

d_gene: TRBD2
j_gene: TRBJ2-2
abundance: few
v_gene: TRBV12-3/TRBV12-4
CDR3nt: TGTGCCAGCAGTTTAGCGAGAGGTGGTAGCGGGACCGGGGAGCTGTTTTTT
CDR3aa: CASSLARGGSGTGELFF

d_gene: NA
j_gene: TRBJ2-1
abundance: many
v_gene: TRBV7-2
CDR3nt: TGTGCCAGCAGCTTATATCCGCCCCCGGCGGACAATGAGCAGTTCTTC
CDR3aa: CASSLYPPPADNEQFF

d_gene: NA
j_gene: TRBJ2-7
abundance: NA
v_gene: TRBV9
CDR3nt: TGTGCCAGCAGCGTCCACCATGGAACGGAACCCTACGAGCAGTACTTC
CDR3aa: CASSVHHGTEPYEQYF

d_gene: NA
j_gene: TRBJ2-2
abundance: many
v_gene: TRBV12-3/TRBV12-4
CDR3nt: TGTGCCAGCAGTTTTTGGCGGGGTGGTACCGGGGAGCTGTTTTTT
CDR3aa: CASSFWRGGTGELFF

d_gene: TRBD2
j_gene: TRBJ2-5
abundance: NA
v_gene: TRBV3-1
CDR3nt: TGTGCCAGCAGCCAAGCCGGGACTAGCGGGGGGGCGGTGGAGGAGACCCAGTACTTC
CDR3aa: CASSQAGTSGGAVEETQYF

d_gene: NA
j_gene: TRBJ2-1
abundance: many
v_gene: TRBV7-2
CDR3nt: TGTGCCAGCAGCTTAGTTCCGGGGGCCCACTACAATGAGCAGTTCTTC
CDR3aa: CASSLVPGAHYNEQFF

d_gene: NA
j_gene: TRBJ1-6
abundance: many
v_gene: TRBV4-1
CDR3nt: TGCGCCAGCAGCCCACCGGACAGATATAATTCACCCCTCCACTTT
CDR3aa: CASSPPDRYNSPLHF

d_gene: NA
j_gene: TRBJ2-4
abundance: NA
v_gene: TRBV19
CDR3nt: TGTGCCAGTAGTATTACAGGGGACTTAGCCAAAAACATTCAGTACTTC
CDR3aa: CASSITGDLAKNIQYF

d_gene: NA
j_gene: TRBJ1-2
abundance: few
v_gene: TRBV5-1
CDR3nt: TGCGCCAGCAGCTTGGACACGGCAGACCATGGCTACACCTTC
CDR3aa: CASSLDTADHGYTF

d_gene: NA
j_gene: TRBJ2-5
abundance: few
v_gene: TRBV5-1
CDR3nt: TGCGCCAGCAGCTTGGCCGAAGTGGGGTATAGGGGCCCCCAAGAGACCCAGTACTTC
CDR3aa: CASSLAEVGYRGPQETQYF

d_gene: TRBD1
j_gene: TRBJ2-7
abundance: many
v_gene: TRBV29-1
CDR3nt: TGCAGCGTCCGACAGGGGACAGACGAGCAGTACTTC
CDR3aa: CSVRQGTDEQYF

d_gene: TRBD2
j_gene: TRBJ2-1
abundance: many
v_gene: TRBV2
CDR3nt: TGTGCCAGCAGTCCCCAAGGACTAGCGGGGGGTGAGCAGTTCTTC
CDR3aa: CASSPQGLAGGEQFF

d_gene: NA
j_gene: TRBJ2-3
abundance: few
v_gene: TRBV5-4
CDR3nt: TGTGCCAGCAGCTTGAGGGTAGGAGGGTACGCGCAGTATTTT
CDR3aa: CASSLRVGGYAQYF

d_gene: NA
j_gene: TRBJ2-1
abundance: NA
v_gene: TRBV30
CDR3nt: TGTGCCTGGAGTGCGAACAGCAATGAGCAGTTCTTC
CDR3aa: CAWSANSNEQFF

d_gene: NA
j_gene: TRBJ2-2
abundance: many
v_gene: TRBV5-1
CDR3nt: TGCGCCAGCAGCTTGGGCCTTAACACCGGGGAGCTGTTTTTT
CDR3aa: CASSLGLNTGELFF

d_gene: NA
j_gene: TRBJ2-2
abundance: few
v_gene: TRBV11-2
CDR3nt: TGTGCCAGCAGACTCGGGACTCATATAACAGGGGAGCTGTTTTTT
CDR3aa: CASRLGTHITGELFF

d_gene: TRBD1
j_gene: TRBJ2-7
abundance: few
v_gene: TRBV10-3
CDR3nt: TGTGCCATCACCGCGGGACAGGGGGCGACCTACGAGCAGTACTTC
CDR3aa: CAITAGQGATYEQYF

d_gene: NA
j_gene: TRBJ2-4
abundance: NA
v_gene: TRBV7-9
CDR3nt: TGTGCCAGCAGCTCACCAGCTGGTGGGGCCAAAAACATTCAGTACTTC
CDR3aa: CASSSPAGGAKNIQYF

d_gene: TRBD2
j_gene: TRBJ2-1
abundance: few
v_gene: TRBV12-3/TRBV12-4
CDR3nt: TGTGCCAGCAGTTTGGGGGACTACTTCTGGAATGAGCAGTTCTTC
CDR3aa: CASSLGDYFWNEQFF

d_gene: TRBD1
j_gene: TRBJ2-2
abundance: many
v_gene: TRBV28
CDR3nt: TGTGCCAGCAGTCGCAGGACAGGGGGCGACACCGGGGAGCTGTTTTTT
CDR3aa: CASSRRTGGDTGELFF

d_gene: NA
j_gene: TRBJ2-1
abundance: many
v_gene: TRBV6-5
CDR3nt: TGTGCCAGCAGTTACCGCTCGGCTGGGTACAATGAGCAGTTCTTC
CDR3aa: CASSYRSAGYNEQFF

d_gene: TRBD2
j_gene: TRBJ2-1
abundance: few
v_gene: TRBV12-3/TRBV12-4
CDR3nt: TGTGCCAGCAGTTTAATCATGGGGGGAGGGCCTTATTTCAATGAGCAGTTCTTC
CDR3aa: CASSLIMGGGPYFNEQFF

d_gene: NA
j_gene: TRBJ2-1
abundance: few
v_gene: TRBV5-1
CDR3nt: TGCGCCAGCTCCTTTTTCGGGACGGGGAGCTCCTACAATGAGCAGTTCTTC
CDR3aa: CASSFFGTGSSYNEQFF

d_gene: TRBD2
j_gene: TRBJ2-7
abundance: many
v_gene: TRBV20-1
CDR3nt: TGCAGTGCTCCGCTAGCGGACCCGTCGGGGCAGTACTTC
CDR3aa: CSAPLADPSGQYF

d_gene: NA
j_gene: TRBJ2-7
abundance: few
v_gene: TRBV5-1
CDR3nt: TGCGCCAGCAGCTTACGGCGGGATCCCATCAGCGACGAGCAGTACTTC
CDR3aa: CASSLRRDPISDEQYF

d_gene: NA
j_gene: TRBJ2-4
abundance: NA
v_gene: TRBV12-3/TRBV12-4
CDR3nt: TGTGCCAGCAGGGGACCCCGACGGAACATTCAGTACTTC
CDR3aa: CASRGPRRNIQYF

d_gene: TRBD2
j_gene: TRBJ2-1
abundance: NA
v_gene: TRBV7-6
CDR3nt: TGTGCCAGCAGCGTCGAAACTAGCGGCAATGAGCAGTTCTTC
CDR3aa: CASSVETSGNEQFF